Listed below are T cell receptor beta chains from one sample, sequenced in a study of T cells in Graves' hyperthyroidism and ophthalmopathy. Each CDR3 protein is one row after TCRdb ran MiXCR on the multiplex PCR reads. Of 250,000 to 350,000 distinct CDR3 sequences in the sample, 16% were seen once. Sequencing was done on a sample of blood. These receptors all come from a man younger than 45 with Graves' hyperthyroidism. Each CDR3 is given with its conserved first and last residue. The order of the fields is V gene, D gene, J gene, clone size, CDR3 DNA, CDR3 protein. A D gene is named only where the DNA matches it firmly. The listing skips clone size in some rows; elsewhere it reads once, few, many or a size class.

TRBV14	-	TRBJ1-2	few	TGTGCCAGCAGCCATCCTCCCGCAGACTATGGCTACACCTTC	CASSHPPADYGYTF
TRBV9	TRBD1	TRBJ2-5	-	TGTGCCAGCAGCCAACGGACAGGGCGAGAGACCCAGTACTTC	CASSQRTGRETQYF
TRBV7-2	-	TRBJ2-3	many	TGTGCCAGCAGCCGGGCGTTTGGGGGAACGCAGTATTTT	CASSRAFGGTQYF
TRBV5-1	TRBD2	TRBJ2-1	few	TGCGCCAGCAGCTTGGCCAGCGGGGGCGCCTACAATGAGCAGTTCTTC	CASSLASGGAYNEQFF
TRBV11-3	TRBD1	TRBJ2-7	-	TGTGCCAGCAGCCGATCGCCAGGGGGATCAGGCTCCGAGCAGTACTTC	CASSRSPGGSGSEQYF
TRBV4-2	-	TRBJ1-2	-	TGTGCCAGCAGCCAAGCGGGACAATCCTATGGCTACACCTTC	CASSQAGQSYGYTF
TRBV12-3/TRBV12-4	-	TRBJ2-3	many	TGTGCCAGCAGTCCACCCGCCGGGGGTCACACAGATACGCAGTATTTT	CASSPPAGGHTDTQYF
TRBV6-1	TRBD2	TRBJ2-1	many	TGTGCCAGCAGTGGGACTAGCGGGTTGGGTTACGATGAGCAGTTCTTC	CASSGTSGLGYDEQFF
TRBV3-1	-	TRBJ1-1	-	TGTGCCAGCAGCCAAGATGCGAGGAGGGGGAGCCTCACTGAAGCTTTCTTT	CASSQDARRGSLTEAFF
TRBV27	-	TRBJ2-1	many	TGTGCCAGCAGTTTGTCCAGATTCCCTCGAAATGAGCAGTTCTTC	CASSLSRFPRNEQFF
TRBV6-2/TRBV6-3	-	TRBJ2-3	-	TGTGCCAGCAGCCCCTTAGGGGGGAACACAGATACGCAGTATTTT	CASSPLGGNTDTQYF
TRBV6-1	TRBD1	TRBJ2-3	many	TGTGCCAGCAGTGAAGTCTACGGACAGGGTGGTCCAGATACGCAGTATTTT	CASSEVYGQGGPDTQYF
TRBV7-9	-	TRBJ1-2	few	TGTGCCAGCAGCTTAGAGCTGGTTCTCGGCTACACCTTC	CASSLELVLGYTF
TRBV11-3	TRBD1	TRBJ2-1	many	TGTGCCAGCAGCTTAGGCCGCCGGGACAGCACCAACAATGAGCAGTTCTTC	CASSLGRRDSTNNEQFF
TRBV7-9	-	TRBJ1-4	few	TGTGCCAGCAGCTCACCTTTTACGTTTCGTGGACAGAGCGCAACTAATGAAAAACTGTTTTTT	CASSSPFTFRGQSATNEKLFF
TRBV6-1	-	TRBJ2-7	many	TGTGCCAGCAGTGAAGGATTGGGGGCAGTCTCCTACGAGCAGTACTTC	CASSEGLGAVSYEQYF
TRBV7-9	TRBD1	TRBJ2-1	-	TGTGCCAGCAGCGACCCCAGAGGGGGCGGCCTCTACAATGAGCAGTTCTTC	CASSDPRGGGLYNEQFF
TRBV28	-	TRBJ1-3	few	TGTGCCGGCAGTTTATTGCGCGGCCTCTCTGGAAACACCATATATTTT	CAGSLLRGLSGNTIYF
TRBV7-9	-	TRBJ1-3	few	TGTGCCAGCAGCCCGGACCTCGGAAACACCATATATTTT	CASSPDLGNTIYF
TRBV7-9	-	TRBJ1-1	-	TGTGCCAGCAGCTTAGCGGGGGTAGTTACTGAAGCTTTCTTT	CASSLAGVVTEAFF
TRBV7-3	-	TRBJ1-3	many	TGTGCCAGCAGCTCGGGCCTTGGAAACACCATATATTTT	CASSSGLGNTIYF
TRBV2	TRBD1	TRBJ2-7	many	TGTGCCAGCAGCGGGGACAGGGCCCCCTCCTACGAGCAGTACTTC	CASSGDRAPSYEQYF
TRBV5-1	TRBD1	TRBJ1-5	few	TGCGCCAGCAGCTTGGGGGACAGACATCAGCCCCAGCATTTT	CASSLGDRHQPQHF
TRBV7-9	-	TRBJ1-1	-	TGTGCCAGCAGCCTCCGACAGGTGACGAACACTGAAGCTTTCTTT	CASSLRQVTNTEAFF
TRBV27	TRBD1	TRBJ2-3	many	TGTGCCAGCAGTTTTATACAGGGGACAGATACGCAGTATTTT	CASSFIQGTDTQYF
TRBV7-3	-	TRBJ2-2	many	TGTGCCAGCAGCCCAGGGGGGAGACGAGTCGGGGAGCTGTTTTTT	CASSPGGRRVGELFF
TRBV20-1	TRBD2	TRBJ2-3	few	TGCAGTGCTAGCTTCGATCTAGCGGGAGGAGATACGCAGTATTTT	CSASFDLAGGDTQYF
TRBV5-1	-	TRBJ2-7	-	TGCGCCAGCACCCTCGGGCAGGGAACCTACGAGCAGTACTTC	CASTLGQGTYEQYF
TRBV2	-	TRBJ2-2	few	TGTGCCAGCACCCCGCAGGACGGGATTAAGGGGGAGCTGTTTTTT	CASTPQDGIKGELFF
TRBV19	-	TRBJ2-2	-	TGTGCCAGTAGTAGGGGTCCGAACACCGGGGAGCTGTTTTTT	CASSRGPNTGELFF
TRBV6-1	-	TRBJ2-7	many	TGTGCCAGCAGATACTACGTCGCGGGGACCTACGAGCAGTACTTC	CASRYYVAGTYEQYF
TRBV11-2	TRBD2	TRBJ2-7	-	TGTGCCAGCAGCGTTGAAGGGCTAGCGGGAGGTCCCTACGAGCAGTACTTC	CASSVEGLAGGPYEQYF
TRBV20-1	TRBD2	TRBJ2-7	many	TGCAGTGCTAGAGCGAGCGGGAGTTACGAGCAGTACTTC	CSARASGSYEQYF
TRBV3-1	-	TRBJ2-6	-	TGTGCCAGCAGCCAAGCCCGGGGCCAAGGGGGGTCTGGGGCCAACGTCCTGACTTTC	CASSQARGQGGSGANVLTF
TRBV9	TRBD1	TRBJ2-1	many	TGTGCCAGCAGCGGACAGGGCGAAGGATACAATGAGCAGTTCTTC	CASSGQGEGYNEQFF
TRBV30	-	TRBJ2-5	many	TGTGCCTGGAGTCTCCTCGCGGCGGAAGAGACCCAGTACTTC	CAWSLLAAEETQYF
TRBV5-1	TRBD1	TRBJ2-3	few	TGCGCCAGCAGCCCAGGACAGGTGGGAGATACGCAGTATTTT	CASSPGQVGDTQYF
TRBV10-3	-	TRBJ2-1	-	TGTGCCATCAGTGATATGTTCGGGAGTAGGTCCTACAATGAGCAGTTCTTC	CAISDMFGSRSYNEQFF
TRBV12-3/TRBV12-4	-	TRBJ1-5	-	TGTGCCAGCAGTTTAAGGTCCCAGCGGCAGCCCCAGCATTTT	CASSLRSQRQPQHF
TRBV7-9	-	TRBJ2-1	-	TGTGCCAGCAGCTTGGCGCTCAGGGGGCAGTTCTTC	CASSLALRGQFF
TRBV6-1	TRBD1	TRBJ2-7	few	TGTGCCAGCAGCAGACAGGGGGTCTACGAGCAGTACTTC	CASSRQGVYEQYF
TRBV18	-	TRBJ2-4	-	TGTGCCAGCTCACCACGTTTGTACAGATCTTCGCTGTTGGCCAAAAACATTCAGTACTTC	CASSPRLYRSSLLAKNIQYF